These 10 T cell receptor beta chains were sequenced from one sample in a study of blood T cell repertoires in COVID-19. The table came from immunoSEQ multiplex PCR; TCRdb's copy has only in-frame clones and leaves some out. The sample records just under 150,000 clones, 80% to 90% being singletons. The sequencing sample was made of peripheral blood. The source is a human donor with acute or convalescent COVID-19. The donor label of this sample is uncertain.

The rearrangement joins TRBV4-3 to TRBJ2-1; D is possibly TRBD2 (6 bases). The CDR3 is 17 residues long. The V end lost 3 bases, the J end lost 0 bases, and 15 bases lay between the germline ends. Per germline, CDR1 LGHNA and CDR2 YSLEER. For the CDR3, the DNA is TGCGCCAGCAGCCAGGATACCGCGGGAACCTCCTACAATGAGCAGTTCTTC. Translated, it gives CASSQDTAGTSYNEQFF.

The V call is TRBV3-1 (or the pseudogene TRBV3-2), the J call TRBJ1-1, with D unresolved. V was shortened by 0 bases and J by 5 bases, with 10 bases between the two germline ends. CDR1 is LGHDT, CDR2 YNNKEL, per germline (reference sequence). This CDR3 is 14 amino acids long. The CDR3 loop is CASSQDWTGTEAFF. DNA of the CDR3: TGTGCCAGCAGCCAAGATTGGACGGGGACTGAAGCTTTCTTT.

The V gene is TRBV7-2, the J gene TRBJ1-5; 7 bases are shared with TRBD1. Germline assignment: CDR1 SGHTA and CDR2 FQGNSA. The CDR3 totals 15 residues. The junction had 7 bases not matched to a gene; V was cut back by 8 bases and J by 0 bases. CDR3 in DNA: TGTGCCAGCTCTTGGCAGGGGGATAGCAATCAGCCCCAGCATTTT. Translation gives CASSWQGDSNQPQHF.

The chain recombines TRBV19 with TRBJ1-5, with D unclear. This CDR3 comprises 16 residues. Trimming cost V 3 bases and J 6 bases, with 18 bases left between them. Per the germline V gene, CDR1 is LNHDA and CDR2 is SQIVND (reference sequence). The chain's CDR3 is CASSIYSGERGQPQHF. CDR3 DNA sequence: TGTGCCAGTAGTATCTACTCCGGGGAACGAGGTCAGCCCCAGCATTTT.

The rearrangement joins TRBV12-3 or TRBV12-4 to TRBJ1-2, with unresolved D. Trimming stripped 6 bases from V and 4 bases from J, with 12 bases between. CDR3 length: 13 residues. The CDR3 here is CASSPQLFYGYTF. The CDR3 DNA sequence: TGTGCCAGCAGCCCGCAGTTGTTCTATGGCTACACCTTC.

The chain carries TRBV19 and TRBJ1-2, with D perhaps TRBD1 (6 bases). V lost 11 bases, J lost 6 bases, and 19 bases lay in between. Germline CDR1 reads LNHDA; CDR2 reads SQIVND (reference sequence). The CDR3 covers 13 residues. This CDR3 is CASREGGVHGYTF. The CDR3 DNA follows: TGTGCCTCCAGGGAGGGGGGAGTACATGGCTACACCTTC.

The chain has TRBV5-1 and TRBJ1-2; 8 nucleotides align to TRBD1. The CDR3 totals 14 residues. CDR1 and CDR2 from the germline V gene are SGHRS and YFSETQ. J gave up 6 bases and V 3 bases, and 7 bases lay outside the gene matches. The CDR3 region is CASSSGQGRDGYTF. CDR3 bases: TGCGCCAGCAGCTCCGGACAGGGAAGGGATGGCTACACCTTC.

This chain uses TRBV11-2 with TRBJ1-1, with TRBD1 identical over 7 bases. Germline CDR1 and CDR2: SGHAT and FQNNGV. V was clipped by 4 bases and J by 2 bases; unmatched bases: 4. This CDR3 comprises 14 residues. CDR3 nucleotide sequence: TGTGCCAGCAGCTCCGGGACAGTAAACACTGAAGCTTTCTTT. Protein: CASSSGTVNTEAFF.

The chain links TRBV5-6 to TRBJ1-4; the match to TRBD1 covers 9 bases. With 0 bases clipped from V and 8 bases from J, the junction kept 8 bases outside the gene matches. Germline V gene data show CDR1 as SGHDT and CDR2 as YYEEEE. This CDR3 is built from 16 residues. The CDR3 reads CASSLVWDRVEEKLFF. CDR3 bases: TGTGCCAGCAGCTTGGTGTGGGACAGGGTCGAGGAAAAACTGTTTTTT.

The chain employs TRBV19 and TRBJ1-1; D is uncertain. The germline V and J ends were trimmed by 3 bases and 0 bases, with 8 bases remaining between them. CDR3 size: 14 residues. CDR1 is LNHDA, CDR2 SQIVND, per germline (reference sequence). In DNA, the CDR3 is TGTGCCAGTAGTATTGGGCTTCTGAACACTGAAGCTTTCTTT. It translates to CASSIGLLNTEAFF.